This T cell receptor beta chain was found in a study of T cell repertoires in cytomegalovirus infection. Study in general: CMV infection and matching HLA type were both indicated by public TCR beta signatures.

General study findings and limits: The response measured ex vivo was dominated by TCR beta clonotypes (HLA-C-restricted and CMV-specific).

This clonotype was picked up a small number of times. Antigen: not known. Germline values: CDR1 SGDLS, CDR2 YYNGEE. Unmatched junction bases numbered 11, after V lost 5 bases and J lost 3 bases. The CDR3 has 16 amino acids. TCRdb re-analysed the reads in MiXCR, keeping a single row per CDR3 protein. The sample includes approximately 990,000 distinct CDR3 sequences, approximately 30% of them seen just once. The sample in question was cultured CD8+ T cells from PBMCs, obtained from culture after CMV antigen stimulation. The rearrangement joins TRBV9 to TRBJ2-3; 8 bases match TRBD2. The origin of this receptor is a human donor in good health (CMV status not recorded). Some clones in this sample may be carry-over from other donors' samples. For the CDR3, the DNA is TGTGCCAGCAGTGATCGTACGGGGGGGCTGACAGATACGCAGTATTTT. It codes for CASSDRTGGLTDTQYF.